What follows is one TCR beta chain and its context. The CDR3 has 14 amino acids. The germline V gene encodes CDR1 LGHDT and CDR2 YNNKEL (reference sequence). With V trimmed by 4 bases and J by 2 bases, 4 bases remained unmatched. The sample comes from a study of control samples from healthy donors and cancer patients. Generated by immunoSEQ multiplex PCR, the TCRdb table keeps only in-frame clones and is missing some. This sample has roughly 76,000 clones; roughly 94% occur once, and the top ten carry roughly 6.2%. This sequence joins TRBV3-1 (or the pseudogene TRBV3-2) and TRBJ2-7; 8 bases are shared with TRBD2. The TCR was taken from a woman aged 40 to 55 in good health. Sequenced material: blood. CDR3 sequence reads: CASSPSGSTYEQYF. The CDR3 nucleotides read TGTGCCAGCAGCCCTAGCGGGTCAACCTACGAGCAGTACTTC.